The 3 T cell receptor beta chains listed next were all sequenced from one sample in a study of Graves' ophthalmopathy and Graves' hyperthyroidism. Amplified TCR beta CDR3 regions were obtained using RNA transcripts as template. RT-PCR in the first round used HTBI primers; a second-round multiplex PCR followed. TCRdb reprocessed the multiplex PCR reads via MiXCR and lists one record per CDR3 protein. The repertoire holds around 520,000 distinct CDR3 sequences, with about 40% as singletons. Input material: peripheral blood or thyroid tissue (not recorded which). These receptors originate from an adult man with Graves' hyperthyroidism.

This chain joins TRBV20-1 and TRBJ2-2; 9 bases align to TRBD1. Germline V gene lookup returns CDR1 DFQATT and CDR2 SNEGSKA (reference sequence). V gave up 5 bases and J gave up 3 bases; unmatched junction bases: 4. The CDR3 extends over 14 amino acids. The CDR3 region has the DNA TGCAGTGCTCGGAGGGACAGGGACACCGGGGAGCTGTTTTTT. Translated: CSARRDRDTGELFF.

The chain employs TRBV27 and TRBJ1-1, with 7 bases fitting TRBD1. With 4 bases clipped from V and 3 bases from J, the junction kept 2 bases outside the gene matches. Germline CDR1 MNHEY, CDR2 SMNVEV (reference sequence). The CDR3 is made up of 13 amino acids. The CDR3 DNA reads as TGTGCCAGCAGTTCTCAGGGGGACACTGAAGCTTTCTTT. This codes for CASSSQGDTEAFF.

Note on this clonotype: This could be a read error, since a much larger clone is one nucleotide away. The conserved final phenylalanine or tryptophan is absent from the CDR3, which likely points to a read error. The rearrangement uses TRBV15 and TRBJ1-1; D gene uncertain. V was shortened by 2 bases and J by 4 bases, with 5 bases between the two germline ends. Germline CDR1 LNHNV, CDR2 YYDKDF (reference sequence). The CDR3 is made up of 12 amino acids. The CDR3 DNA sequence: TGTGCCACCAGCAGATTCTCCACTGAAGCTTTCCTT. Translation gives CATSRFSTEAFL.